These 4 T cell receptor beta chains were all obtained from the same sample, sequenced in a study of blood T cell repertoires in COVID-19. TCRdb's copy holds only in-frame clones and misses some; the assay was immunoSEQ multiplex PCR. Of about 180,000 clones listed, roughly 89% are singletons. Sequencing used PBMCs or T cells enriched from blood (not recorded which). All receptors derive from a woman in her 40s with acute COVID-19.

The rearrangement joins TRBV30 to TRBJ1-1; the D is unclear. Germline V gene data show CDR1 as GTSNPN and CDR2 as SVGIG (reference sequence). V lost 0 bases and J 6 bases, leaving 8 bases between the germline ends. The CDR3 loop spans 12 amino acids. The CDR3 DNA sequence: TGTGCCTGGAGTGTATTGAGTGCTGAAGCTTTCTTT. Its translation: CAWSVLSAEAFF.

This chain uses TRBV4-1 with TRBJ2-7; 9 nucleotides line up with TRBD2. The ends lost 1 base at V and 0 bases at J; junction bases unmatched: 10. The germline V gene encodes CDR1 MGHRA and CDR2 YSYEKL. There are 18 residues in the CDR3. The CDR3 DNA follows: TGCGCCAGCAGCCAAGGCGCTAGCGGGAAGGGGAGCTCCTACGAGCAGTACTTC. Residues: CASSQGASGKGSSYEQYF.

The chain couples TRBV5-5 to TRBJ2-7, with 7 bases that match TRBD2. From germline, CDR1 is SGHKS and CDR2 YYEKEE (reference sequence). CDR3 length equals 17 residues. After removal of 7 bases from V and 4 bases from J, the junction contained 20 bases not matched to a gene. The CDR3 DNA is TGTGCCAGCGCCGAGGGAGGGTATTCGCCGCGGGGTTACGAGCAGTACTTC. Protein sequence: CASAEGGYSPRGYEQYF.

The rearrangement links TRBV19 to TRBJ1-3; TRBD1 aligns across 7 bases. The germline V gene has CDR1 LNHDA and CDR2 SQIVND (reference sequence). J gave up 0 bases and V 4 bases, and 12 bases lay outside the gene matches. The CDR3 is made up of 18 amino acids. CDR3 amino acids: CASSRSDLTGLSGNTIYF. CDR3 DNA: TGTGCCAGTAGTAGGAGTGACCTGACAGGGCTCTCTGGAAACACCATATATTTT.